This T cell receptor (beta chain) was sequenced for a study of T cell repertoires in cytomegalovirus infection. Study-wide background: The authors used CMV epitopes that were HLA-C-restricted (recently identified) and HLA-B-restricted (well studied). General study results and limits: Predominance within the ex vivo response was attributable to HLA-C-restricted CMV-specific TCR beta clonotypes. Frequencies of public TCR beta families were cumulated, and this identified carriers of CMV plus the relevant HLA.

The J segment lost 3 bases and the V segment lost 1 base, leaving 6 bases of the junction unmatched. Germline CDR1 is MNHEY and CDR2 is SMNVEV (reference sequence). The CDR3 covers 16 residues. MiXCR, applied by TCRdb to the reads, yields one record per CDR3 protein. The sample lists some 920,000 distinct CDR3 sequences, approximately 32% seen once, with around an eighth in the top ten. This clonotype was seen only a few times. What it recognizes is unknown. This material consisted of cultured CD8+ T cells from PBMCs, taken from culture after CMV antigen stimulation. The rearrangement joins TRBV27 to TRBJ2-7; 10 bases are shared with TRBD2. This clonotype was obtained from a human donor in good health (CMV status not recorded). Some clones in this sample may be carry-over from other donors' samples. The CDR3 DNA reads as TGTGCCAGCAGTTTATTCGAACCTAGCGGGGGCTACGAGCAGTACTTC. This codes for CASSLFEPSGGYEQYF.